This T cell receptor beta chain stems from a study of metastatic and nonmetastatic thyroid tumors. Study-wide background: Peripheral blood and tumor or nodule samples from malignant and benign thyroid patients were compared.

Per the original methods: Built for papillary thyroid cancer, a distant-metastasis classifier drew on CDR3 differences across clinicopathological groups. TCRdb reanalyzed the PCR reads via MiXCR. For this entry, the V and J calls and clone size follow TCRdb and not the study's own pipeline. The sample records approximately 16,000 clones, about 12% being singletons. Study-wide results and limits: Reportedly, malignant thyroid tumors had significantly higher TCR beta diversity than benign nodules, in blood and tumor.

Trimming cost V 6 bases and J 4 bases, with 17 bases left between them. CDR3 size: 15 residues. Looked up from germline, CDR1 is SGHTA and CDR2 is FQGNSA. Ten or more counts support this clone. Its antigen is still unknown. Each patient came to thyroid surgery without any prior treatment (of any kind). This receptor was taken from a female donor with papillary thyroid cancer or a benign thyroid nodule (not recorded which). Some clones in this sample may be carry-over from other donors' samples. The V gene is TRBV7-2, the J gene TRBJ2-3; the D call may be TRBD1 or TRBD2 (5 bases each). The sample was tumor tissue. The CDR3 loop reads CASRRGVSASDTQYF. CDR3 in DNA: TGTGCCAGCAGGCGAGGGGTATCAGCTTCAGATACGCAGTATTTT.